Listed here is a single T cell receptor (beta chain). The CDR3 loop spans 16 amino acids. In germline, CDR1 is LNHNV, CDR2 YYDKDF (reference sequence). Unmatched junction bases numbered 4, after V lost 1 base and J lost 2 bases. The source of the sample is a study of cytomegalovirus exposure and HLA in healthy donors. 13 Jbeta primers and 60 Vbeta primers were used for the PCR. Here immunoSEQ multiplex PCR was the method, and the copy in TCRdb shows in-frame clones only, minus some. Of about 210,000 clones in the sample, approximately 80% are singletons; the top ten hold roughly an eighth. The TCR comes from a woman in her twenties or thirties in good health and CMV-seropositive. This chain uses TRBV15 with TRBJ2-1, with TRBD1 matching over 8 bases. Sequenced sample: PBMCs. The CDR3: CATSRAGTGTYNEQFF. As DNA, the CDR3 is TGTGCCACCAGCAGAGCCGGGACAGGAACCTACAATGAGCAGTTCTTC.